This TCR beta chain originates from a study of T cell responses to AZD1222 COVID-19 vaccine. The CDR3 sequence is 12 residues long. Germline lookup yields CDR1 SGHKS and CDR2 YYEKEE (reference sequence). Trimming removed 1 base at V and 7 bases at J, with 8 bases between. Measured with immunoSEQ multiplex PCR; TCRdb has only the in-frame clones, and not every one. Among about 92,000 clones listed, approximately 91% were seen once. The chain uses TRBV5-5 and TRBJ1-2, with TRBD1 as a possible D gene (5 bases). The material was peripheral blood, obtained on day 0 of AZD1222 vaccination. This TCR was recovered from an adult in good health. The CDR3 protein is CASSLSGSGYTF. The CDR3 nucleotides read TGTGCCAGCAGCTTGTCAGGGAGTGGCTACACCTTC.